The 29 T cell receptor beta chains below come from one sample, sequenced in a study of blood T cell repertoires in COVID-19. Measured with immunoSEQ multiplex PCR; TCRdb has only the in-frame clones, and not every one. The table has 250,000 or so clones, roughly 81% seen once. Sequencing was performed on PBMCs or T cells enriched from blood (not recorded which). The receptors come from a woman between 50 and 59 years old who had been exposed to COVID-19.

Notes on this clone: A read error may produce the germline difference seen at one junction end. The gene calls are TRBV2 and TRBJ1-1; weak D call: TRBD1 (6 bases). Germline assignment: CDR1 SNHLY and CDR2 FYNNEI. This CDR3 is built from 13 residues. The CDR3 region is CVSHKGNRAEAFF. The CDR3 coding sequence is TGTGTCAGCCACAAGGGAAACAGGGCTGAAGCTTTCTTT.

This clone has more than one count but fewer than ten. The chain combines TRBV4-2 with TRBJ1-1; D is unresolved. Per the germline V gene, CDR1 is LGHNA and CDR2 is YNFKEQ. The CDR3 is made up of 15 amino acids. V was cut by 1 base and J by 1 base, with 10 bases left in between. The CDR3 reads CASSQGSGANTEAFF. In DNA form, the CDR3 reads TGTGCCAGCAGCCAAGGGTCAGGTGCGAACACTGAAGCTTTCTTT.

V and J are TRBV19 and TRBJ1-3; maybe TRBD1 (5 bases). Trimming shortened V by 3 bases and J by 6 bases, and 24 bases separated the two germline ends. Germline V gene data show CDR1 as LNHDA and CDR2 as SQIVND (reference sequence). This CDR3 region has 18 residues. The CDR3 coding sequence is TGTGCCAGTAGTATTGGTTCTCTATCGGCGGGACCTCTAAACACCATATATTTT. Translating it yields CASSIGSLSAGPLNTIYF.

The chain carries TRBV9 and TRBJ1-1; TRBD1 agrees at 9 bases. CDR3 size: 16 residues. Per the germline V gene, CDR1 is SGDLS and CDR2 is YYNGEE. The ends lost 2 bases at V and 3 bases at J; junction bases unmatched: 8. CDR3 protein: CASSVGGQGTDTEAFF. As DNA, the CDR3 is TGTGCCAGCAGCGTTGGGGGACAGGGAACGGACACTGAAGCTTTCTTT.

The V call is TRBV7-2, the J call TRBJ1-1, with 7 bases matching TRBD1. V was pared by 1 base and J by 1 base, with 12 bases of the junction left unmatched. Germline lookup yields CDR1 SGHTA and CDR2 FQGNSA. The CDR3 is made up of 18 amino acids. This CDR3 is CASSLGPDSGTANTEAFF. In nucleotides, the CDR3 is TGTGCCAGCAGCTTAGGGCCGGATTCCGGGACAGCGAACACTGAAGCTTTCTTT.

The chain is built from TRBV18 and TRBJ1-2; a weak D match, TRBD1 (5 bases). This CDR3 has 13 amino acids. Germline lookup yields CDR1 KGHSH and CDR2 LQKENI. The V gene lost 2 bases and the J gene lost 8 bases, with 12 bases spanning the gap. CDR3 region: CASSPRAGPGYTF. In DNA form, the CDR3 reads TGTGCCAGCTCACCAAGGGCAGGGCCGGGCTACACCTTC.

The chain uses TRBV5-1 and TRBJ2-7; D perhaps matches TRBD1 (6 bases). Trimming stripped 4 bases from V and 1 base from J, with 9 bases between. The CDR3 is made up of 13 amino acids. The V gene's germline CDR1 is SGHRS and CDR2 YFSETQ. CDR3 protein: CASSNRVSYEQYF. The CDR3 coding sequence is TGCGCCAGCAGCAACAGGGTTTCCTACGAGCAGTACTTC.

J is TRBJ2-1 and V is TRBV7-2; no clear D gene. In germline, CDR1 is SGHTA, CDR2 FQGNSA. The V gene lost 0 bases and the J gene lost 8 bases, with 8 bases spanning the gap. This CDR3 has 13 amino acids. CDR3 sequence: CASSLAAGYEQFF. DNA of the CDR3: TGTGCCAGCAGCTTAGCGGCCGGGTATGAGCAGTTCTTC.

The chain has TRBV7-7 and TRBJ2-7; 8 bases are a match to TRBD2. Germline loops: CDR1 SSHAT, CDR2 FNYEAQ (reference sequence). The trim removed 4 bases at V and 1 base at J, leaving 9 bases unmatched. CDR3 length: 16 residues. CDR3 region: CASSSGGGPKSYEQYF. CDR3 nucleotide sequence: TGTGCCAGCAGCTCGGGGGGGGGACCAAAGTCCTACGAGCAGTACTTC.

The gene calls are TRBV5-1 and TRBJ1-1; TRBD1 matches at 10 bases. CDR3 length: 16 residues. J lost 5 bases, V lost 0 bases, and 7 bases had no gene match. Germline CDR1 and CDR2: SGHRS and YFSETQ. The DNA of the CDR3 is TGCGCCAGCAGCTTGGGGACAGGGGGAAAGCGGACTGAAGCTTTCTTT. This gives the protein CASSLGTGGKRTEAFF.

The V gene is TRBV6-1, the J gene TRBJ1-3; no firm D call. The CDR3 has 16 amino acids. Germline CDR1 reads MNHNS; CDR2 reads SASEGT. V lost 2 bases, J lost 4 bases, and 15 bases lay in between. CDR3 protein: CASSELDTLRGNTIYF. Here the CDR3 DNA reads TGTGCCAGCAGTGAACTCGACACACTCCGCGGAAACACCATATATTTT.

The V gene is TRBV7-2, the J gene TRBJ1-1; D gene unclear. The V gene's germline CDR1 is SGHTA and CDR2 FQGNSA. Trimming removed 7 bases from V and 3 bases from J, with 12 bases in between. The CDR3 totals 13 residues. CDR3 in DNA: TGTGCCAGCACCCTATACCAAGACACTGAAGCTTTCTTT. This codes for CASTLYQDTEAFF.

The chain carries TRBV7-6 and TRBJ2-2; a possible D gene is TRBD2 (6 bases). CDR1 is SGHVS, CDR2 FNYEAQ, per germline. The V and J ends lost 5 bases and 5 bases respectively, with 24 bases between them. The CDR3 loop spans 18 amino acids. The CDR3 sequence is CASSPTILPRAGTGELFF. As DNA, the CDR3 is TGTGCCAGCAGCCCGACGATCCTACCTCGGGCGGGGACCGGGGAGCTGTTTTTT.

The chain recombines TRBV11-2 with TRBJ1-2, with 9 bases that match TRBD1. V lost 4 bases and J lost 6; bases outside the gene matches: 3. The CDR3 runs to 13 residues. From germline, CDR1 is SGHAT and CDR2 FQNNGV. The DNA of the CDR3 is TGTGCCAGCAGCTCGGGACAGGGCCATGGCTACACCTTC. As protein: CASSSGQGHGYTF.

The V gene is TRBV5-6, the J gene TRBJ2-1, with a possible D match to TRBD2 (7 bases). This CDR3 is 16 amino acids long. V was shortened by 2 bases and J by 0 bases, with 12 bases between the two germline ends. CDR1 and CDR2 from the germline V gene are SGHDT and YYEEEE. This CDR3 reads CASSFGGPVSYNEQFF. CDR3 coding DNA: TGTGCCAGCAGCTTCGGGGGGCCTGTCTCCTACAATGAGCAGTTCTTC.

This chain connects TRBV6-5 to TRBJ2-7, with 8 nucleotides matching TRBD1. Germline V CDR1 and CDR2: MNHEY, SVGAGI. This CDR3 spans 14 amino acids. The trim removed 5 bases at V and 2 bases at J, leaving 5 bases unmatched. In DNA form, the CDR3 reads TGTGCCAGCAGTCGCGCAGGGGGCCCCTACGAGCAGTACTTC. This translates into CASSRAGGPYEQYF.

This chain connects TRBV19 to TRBJ2-5; 7 nucleotides agree with TRBD1. J gave up 4 bases and V 0 bases, and 5 bases lay outside the gene matches. Germline assignment: CDR1 LNHDA and CDR2 SQIVND (reference sequence). This CDR3 contains 15 residues. The CDR3 DNA reads as TGTGCCAGTAGTATAGACAGGGGGAAGATAGAGACCCAGTACTTC. It yields the protein CASSIDRGKIETQYF. The full variable domain, its missing parts supplied by reference TRBV19 and TRBJ2-5, is DGGITQSPKYLFRKEGQNVTLSCEQNLNHDAMYWYRQDPGQGLRLIYYSQIVNDFQKGDIAEGYSVSREKKESFPLTVTSAQKNPTAFYLCASSIDRGKIETQYFGPGTRLLVL.

This clone has a handful of counts. The chain carries TRBV7-3 and TRBJ2-1; D call uncertain. The CDR3 loop spans 13 amino acids. V gave up 2 bases and J gave up 5 bases, with 7 bases separating them. Germline values: CDR1 SGHTA, CDR2 FQGTGA. The CDR3 protein is CASSLHQDNEQFF. DNA for the CDR3: TGTGCCAGCAGCTTACATCAGGACAATGAGCAGTTCTTC.

V is TRBV5-4 and J is TRBJ2-1, with 9 bases lining up with TRBD1. Germline CDR1 reads SGHNT; CDR2 reads YYREEE (reference sequence). Trimming at V came to 3 bases and at J to 9 bases, leaving 10 bases not matched to a gene. The CDR3 totals 15 residues. The CDR3 DNA is TGTGCCAGCAGCTCCGGGACAGGGTTTAAGGGTGAGCAGTTCTTC. This translates into CASSSGTGFKGEQFF.

The chain is built from TRBV3-1 (or the pseudogene TRBV3-2) and TRBJ1-5; 9 bases are shared with TRBD1. The V segment lost 0 bases and the J segment 6 bases; nucleotides outside the gene matches: 12. Germline assignment: CDR1 LGHDT and CDR2 YNNKEL (reference sequence). This CDR3 contains 18 residues. CDR3 protein: CASSQEEDPGQGRQPQHF. For the CDR3, the DNA is TGTGCCAGCAGCCAAGAAGAAGACCCGGGACAGGGACGTCAGCCCCAGCATTTT.

The V call is TRBV4-1, the J call TRBJ2-7, with D perhaps TRBD1 (6 bases). Trimming took 0 bases from V and 7 from J, leaving 13 bases between them. The CDR3 contains 14 residues. The germline V gene has CDR1 MGHRA and CDR2 YSYEKL. The CDR3 reads CASSQDAQGDEQYF. CDR3 in DNA: TGCGCCAGCAGCCAAGATGCACAGGGTGATGAGCAGTACTTC.

The chain combines TRBV2 with TRBJ2-3; the match to TRBD1 covers 9 bases. Germline-derived CDR1 and CDR2 are SNHLY and FYNNEI. The CDR3 covers 15 residues. With 3 bases clipped from V and 2 bases from J, the junction kept 3 bases outside the gene matches. CDR3 coding DNA: TGTGCCAGCAGTGATTGGGACAGGGTCACAGATACGCAGTATTTT. This sequence encodes CASSDWDRVTDTQYF.

V and J are TRBV5-4 and TRBJ2-2; 11 nucleotides align to TRBD2. Unmatched junction bases numbered 8, after V lost 5 bases and J lost 5 bases. The CDR3 has 16 residues. Germline V gene data show CDR1 as SGHNT and CDR2 as YYREEE (reference sequence). The CDR3 sequence: CASRERLAGSTGELFF. DNA of the CDR3: TGTGCCAGCAGAGAGCGACTAGCGGGGTCGACCGGGGAGCTGTTTTTT.

The chain is built from TRBV19 and TRBJ1-1, with D perhaps TRBD1 (5 bases). This CDR3 spans 13 amino acids. V shed 5 bases and J shed 4 bases, with 11 bases lying between them. Germline loops: CDR1 LNHDA, CDR2 SQIVND (reference sequence). The chain's CDR3 is CASSPSGVTEAFF. CDR3 coding DNA: TGTGCCAGTAGTCCGTCGGGGGTCACTGAAGCTTTCTTT.

This rearrangement joins TRBV2 to TRBJ1-1; 8 bases match TRBD1. The germline V gene has CDR1 SNHLY and CDR2 FYNNEI. The CDR3 has 14 amino acids. The junction had 5 bases not matched to a gene; V was cut back by 4 bases and J by 4 bases. CDR3 loop: CASSAAGGFTEAFF. In DNA form, the CDR3 reads TGTGCCAGCAGTGCCGCAGGGGGCTTCACTGAAGCTTTCTTT.

Remarks on this clone: Distinct nucleotide sequences in the sample also encode this CDR3. The chain carries TRBV29-1 and TRBJ1-1, with 7 nucleotides matching TRBD1. V lost 4 bases to trimming and J lost 1 base; unmatched junction nucleotides: 0. The CDR3 is made up of 12 amino acids. CDR1 is SQVTM and CDR2 is ANQGSEA in the germline V gene. The CDR3 DNA is TGCAGCGTTGGGACAGGGAACACTGAAGCTTTCTTT. Translated, it gives CSVGTGNTEAFF.

J is TRBJ1-2 and V is TRBV7-9; D is possibly TRBD1 (6 bases). The CDR3 is made up of 14 amino acids. Trimming cost V 6 bases and J 8 bases, with 19 bases left between them. The V gene's germline CDR1 is SEHNR and CDR2 FQNEAQ (reference sequence). In DNA, the CDR3 is TGTGCCAGCAGTCGGTCCGGGACACTTAAGGGCTACACCTTC. It encodes CASSRSGTLKGYTF.

V is TRBV5-8 and J is TRBJ2-6; D is ambiguous. The V gene lost 4 bases and the J gene lost 2 bases, with 4 bases spanning the gap. Germline-derived CDR1 and CDR2 are SGHTS and YDEGEE. This CDR3 contains 13 residues. CDR3 bases: TGTGCCAGCAGCCTAACTGGGGCCAACGTCCTGACTTTC. It codes for CASSLTGANVLTF.

The rearrangement uses TRBV30 and TRBJ1-1, with D perhaps matching TRBD1 (5 bases). The CDR3 sequence is 14 residues long. Trimming left V 0 bases short and J 4 bases short, with 12 bases between. The germline CDR1 and CDR2 sequences are GTSNPN and SVGIG (reference sequence). The CDR3 DNA sequence: TGTGCCTGGAGTGTACGGGGGAGGGGCACTGAAGCTTTCTTT. This translates into CAWSVRGRGTEAFF.